This T cell receptor (beta chain) emerged from a study of T cells in Graves' hyperthyroidism and ophthalmopathy. Turning to the study itself: Peripheral blood was secured at the point of initial diagnosis, before any treatment. Notes on the study in general: Ophthalmopathy was identified by the model a median around 6 months ahead of onset.

This clonotype appeared many times. Its antigen is unknown. RNA transcripts served as the template for amplifying TCR beta CDR3 regions. Using the HTBI primer set, a first-round RT-PCR was run on the TCR CDR3. TCRdb recomputed calls from the multiplex PCR reads with MiXCR, one row per CDR3 protein. Here the sample spans a few hundred thousand distinct CDR3 sequences, about 15% being singletons. The CDR3 is made up of 18 amino acids. V was pared by 1 base and J by 1 base, with 19 bases between. Germline CDR1 and CDR2: SGHAT and FQNNGV. This rearrangement joins TRBV11-2 to TRBJ2-5, with D possibly matching TRBD2 (6 bases). Material: blood. The sequence derives from a woman aged 25-40 years with Graves' hyperthyroidism that later progressed to Graves' ophthalmopathy. CDR3 in DNA: TGTGCCAGCAGCTTAGCTTGGTTGGAGCGGGCCCGCCAAGAGACCCAGTACTTC. It is translated as CASSLAWLERARQETQYF.